The rows below give T cell receptor beta chains drawn from one sample of a study of shared clonotypes between healthy human individuals. The assay was immunoSEQ multiplex PCR, and TCRdb's table has in-frame clones only and misses some. This sample yields about 990,000 clones, of which about 84% are seen a single time; roughly 0.62% belongs to the top ten. Material: memory CD4+ T cells from PBMCs. The receptor source for this set is a young man in good health. Some clones in this sample may be carry-over from other donors' samples. Each CDR3 is given with its conserved first and last residue. Fields, in order: V gene, clone size, D gene, J gene, CDR3 protein, CDR3 DNA. D genes are given only for firm matches. Clone sizes are given selectively: once, few, many, or a class where the clone is expanded.

v_gene: TRBV2
abundance: -
d_gene: -
j_gene: TRBJ2-2
CDR3aa: CASSPSRYVNGELFF
CDR3nt: TGTGCCAGCAGTCCCTCCCGCTATGTCAACGGGGAGCTGTTTTTT

v_gene: TRBV7-9
abundance: -
d_gene: -
j_gene: TRBJ1-1
CDR3aa: CASSRGTVHEAFF
CDR3nt: TGTGCCAGCAGCAGAGGGACGGTGCATGAAGCTTTCTTT

v_gene: TRBV2
abundance: -
d_gene: -
j_gene: TRBJ2-3
CDR3aa: CASRVWSTTDTQYF
CDR3nt: TGTGCCAGCAGAGTGTGGAGCACCACAGATACGCAGTATTTT

v_gene: TRBV9
abundance: -
d_gene: -
j_gene: TRBJ2-2
CDR3aa: CASSLGTQRDLSPGELFF
CDR3nt: TGTGCCAGCAGCCTAGGGACACAGAGAGATCTCTCCCCTGGGGAGCTGTTTTTT

v_gene: TRBV5-4
abundance: -
d_gene: -
j_gene: TRBJ1-4
CDR3aa: CASSLESEEKLFF
CDR3nt: TGTGCCAGCAGCTTGGAGTCGGAGGAAAAACTGTTTTTT

v_gene: TRBV5-6
abundance: few
d_gene: TRBD2
j_gene: TRBJ2-7
CDR3aa: CASSNLAGVSGEQYF
CDR3nt: TGTGCCAGCAGCAACTTAGCGGGAGTCTCCGGTGAGCAGTACTTC

v_gene: TRBV6-6
abundance: -
d_gene: -
j_gene: TRBJ1-3
CDR3aa: CASSYSRYSGNTIYF
CDR3nt: TGTGCCAGCAGTTACTCGAGGTACAGTGGAAACACCATATATTTT

v_gene: TRBV5-1
abundance: -
d_gene: TRBD1
j_gene: TRBJ2-1
CDR3aa: CASSDGQGRFDEQFF
CDR3nt: TGCGCCAGCAGCGACGGACAGGGCAGGTTCGATGAGCAGTTCTTC

v_gene: TRBV9
abundance: -
d_gene: -
j_gene: TRBJ2-3
CDR3aa: CASSVAGADTQYF
CDR3nt: TGTGCCAGCAGCGTAGCCGGAGCAGATACGCAGTATTTT

v_gene: TRBV27
abundance: many
d_gene: -
j_gene: TRBJ1-1
CDR3aa: CASSLSVGGAEAFF
CDR3nt: TGTGCCAGCAGTTTGTCTGTGGGAGGGGCTGAAGCTTTCTTT

v_gene: TRBV7-2
abundance: few
d_gene: -
j_gene: TRBJ1-1
CDR3aa: CASSLDRNTEAFF
CDR3nt: TGTGCCAGCAGCTTAGACAGAAACACTGAAGCTTTCTTT

v_gene: TRBV11-2
abundance: -
d_gene: -
j_gene: TRBJ1-1
CDR3aa: CASTTFPTMGTNTEAFF
CDR3nt: TGTGCCAGCACAACGTTCCCCACTATGGGGACGAACACTGAAGCTTTCTTT

v_gene: TRBV5-6
abundance: -
d_gene: TRBD1
j_gene: TRBJ1-1
CDR3aa: CASSSTGTGYGWTEAFF
CDR3nt: TGTGCCAGCAGCTCGACCGGGACAGGCTACGGGTGGACTGAAGCTTTCTTT

v_gene: TRBV6-5
abundance: -
d_gene: TRBD1
j_gene: TRBJ2-1
CDR3aa: CASSRQGTYNEQFF
CDR3nt: TGTGCCAGCAGTAGACAGGGAACCTACAATGAGCAGTTCTTC

v_gene: TRBV10-3
abundance: many
d_gene: TRBD2
j_gene: TRBJ2-5
CDR3aa: CAISLGLAEGEDKETQYF
CDR3nt: TGTGCCATCAGCCTCGGACTAGCGGAGGGGGAAGACAAAGAGACCCAGTACTTC

v_gene: TRBV20-1
abundance: -
d_gene: -
j_gene: TRBJ1-1
CDR3aa: CSARGTAEAFF
CDR3nt: TGCAGTGCTAGGGGGACGGCTGAAGCTTTCTTT

v_gene: TRBV7-9
abundance: few
d_gene: -
j_gene: TRBJ1-4
CDR3aa: CASNRGAEEKLFF
CDR3nt: TGTGCCAGCAACCGCGGCGCGGAGGAAAAACTGTTTTTT

v_gene: TRBV7-3
abundance: -
d_gene: -
j_gene: TRBJ1-5
CDR3aa: CASSQGVNQPQHF
CDR3nt: TGTGCCAGCAGTCAAGGGGTCAATCAGCCCCAGCATTTT

v_gene: TRBV28
abundance: -
d_gene: -
j_gene: TRBJ1-3
CDR3aa: CASSFIGTSGNTIYF
CDR3nt: TGTGCCAGCAGTTTTATAGGTACCTCTGGAAACACCATATATTTT

v_gene: TRBV7-2
abundance: -
d_gene: TRBD2
j_gene: TRBJ2-7
CDR3aa: CASTGWGGLYEQYF
CDR3nt: TGTGCCAGCACCGGGTGGGGAGGGCTATACGAGCAGTACTTC

v_gene: TRBV5-6
abundance: once
d_gene: -
j_gene: TRBJ2-1
CDR3aa: CASSLRTAYNEQFF
CDR3nt: TGTGCCAGCAGCCTCCGGACAGCCTACAATGAGCAGTTCTTC

v_gene: TRBV28
abundance: -
d_gene: -
j_gene: TRBJ2-3
CDR3aa: CASRPPPAIDTQYF
CDR3nt: TGTGCCAGCAGGCCTCCCCCGGCCATAGATACGCAGTATTTT

v_gene: TRBV29-1
abundance: -
d_gene: -
j_gene: TRBJ2-1
CDR3aa: CSVAGSGRHYNEQFF
CDR3nt: TGCAGCGTGGCGGGTAGCGGACGTCATTACAATGAGCAGTTCTTC

v_gene: TRBV6-1
abundance: -
d_gene: TRBD2
j_gene: TRBJ2-3
CDR3aa: CASSEFREGGGDTQYF
CDR3nt: TGTGCCAGCAGTGAGTTTCGGGAGGGCGGTGGAGATACGCAGTATTTT

v_gene: TRBV2
abundance: once
d_gene: -
j_gene: TRBJ2-7
CDR3aa: CASSLARLSSYEQYF
CDR3nt: TGTGCCAGCAGTCTTGCGCGACTAAGCTCCTACGAGCAGTACTTC

v_gene: TRBV18
abundance: -
d_gene: -
j_gene: TRBJ1-1
CDR3aa: CASSPTQNTEAFF
CDR3nt: TGTGCCAGCTCACCAACACAGAACACTGAAGCTTTCTTT

v_gene: TRBV11-2
abundance: few
d_gene: TRBD1
j_gene: TRBJ1-1
CDR3aa: CASSLNRGAFF
CDR3nt: TGTGCCAGCAGCCTTAACAGGGGGGCTTTCTTT

v_gene: TRBV7-2
abundance: few
d_gene: -
j_gene: TRBJ2-3
CDR3aa: CASSRGRYTDTQYF
CDR3nt: TGTGCCAGCAGCCGAGGCCGGTACACAGATACGCAGTATTTT

v_gene: TRBV11-3
abundance: -
d_gene: -
j_gene: TRBJ2-1
CDR3aa: CASSLGSGADNEQFF
CDR3nt: TGTGCCAGCAGCCTAGGGAGCGGAGCCGACAATGAGCAGTTCTTC

v_gene: TRBV30
abundance: -
d_gene: -
j_gene: TRBJ2-5
CDR3aa: CAWAEETQYF
CDR3nt: TGTGCCTGGGCTGAAGAGACCCAGTACTTC

v_gene: TRBV29-1
abundance: -
d_gene: TRBD2
j_gene: TRBJ2-7
CDR3aa: CSALTSGSYEQYF
CDR3nt: TGCAGCGCGTTGACTAGCGGGAGTTACGAGCAGTACTTC

v_gene: TRBV6-1
abundance: -
d_gene: -
j_gene: TRBJ2-7
CDR3aa: CASRPTAGLVEQYF
CDR3nt: TGTGCCAGCAGGCCCACGGCAGGGTTGGTGGAGCAGTACTTC

v_gene: TRBV29-1
abundance: -
d_gene: -
j_gene: TRBJ1-2
CDR3aa: CSVVINPDNYGYTF
CDR3nt: TGCAGCGTTGTAATTAACCCGGATAACTATGGCTACACCTTC

v_gene: TRBV5-1
abundance: once
d_gene: TRBD1
j_gene: TRBJ2-2
CDR3aa: CASSWTGAGTGELFF
CDR3nt: TGCGCCAGCAGCTGGACAGGGGCTGGCACCGGGGAGCTGTTTTTT

v_gene: TRBV10-1
abundance: -
d_gene: -
j_gene: TRBJ2-5
CDR3aa: CASSEVGSETQYF
CDR3nt: TGCGCCAGCAGTGAGGTGGGGAGCGAGACCCAGTACTTC

v_gene: TRBV29-1
abundance: few
d_gene: -
j_gene: TRBJ1-2
CDR3aa: CSVESRAINYGYTF
CDR3nt: TGCAGCGTTGAAAGCAGGGCTATTAACTATGGCTACACCTTC

v_gene: TRBV20-1
abundance: -
d_gene: TRBD1
j_gene: TRBJ1-2
CDR3aa: CSARDRAGYTF
CDR3nt: TGCAGTGCCAGAGACAGGGCTGGCTACACCTTC

v_gene: TRBV7-8
abundance: -
d_gene: -
j_gene: TRBJ1-2
CDR3aa: CASSDRAVHYGYTF
CDR3nt: TGTGCCAGCAGCGACCGGGCGGTGCACTATGGCTACACCTTC

v_gene: TRBV7-6
abundance: -
d_gene: -
j_gene: TRBJ2-2
CDR3aa: CASSLGGGNTGELFF
CDR3nt: TGTGCCAGCAGCTTAGGAGGGGGGAACACCGGGGAGCTGTTTTTT

v_gene: TRBV28
abundance: -
d_gene: -
j_gene: TRBJ2-1
CDR3aa: CASSRGYEQFF
CDR3nt: TGTGCCAGCAGTCGGGGCTATGAGCAGTTCTTC

v_gene: TRBV18
abundance: -
d_gene: TRBD2
j_gene: TRBJ2-3
CDR3aa: CASSPQGTSAIVDTQYF
CDR3nt: TGTGCCAGCTCACCCCAAGGGACTAGCGCCATCGTTGATACGCAGTATTTT

v_gene: TRBV5-6
abundance: -
d_gene: -
j_gene: TRBJ1-1
CDR3aa: CASSWGVREAFF
CDR3nt: TGTGCCAGCAGCTGGGGGGTTCGGGAAGCTTTCTTT

v_gene: TRBV5-4
abundance: -
d_gene: TRBD1
j_gene: TRBJ1-4
CDR3aa: CASSSSATGGHEKLFF
CDR3nt: TGTGCCAGCAGCTCTTCTGCAACAGGGGGCCATGAAAAACTGTTTTTT

v_gene: TRBV7-3
abundance: -
d_gene: -
j_gene: TRBJ2-5
CDR3aa: CASSLIPGPQETQYF
CDR3nt: TGTGCCAGCAGCCTAATCCCAGGGCCCCAAGAGACCCAGTACTTC

v_gene: TRBV6-4
abundance: -
d_gene: -
j_gene: TRBJ2-3
CDR3aa: CASSRDPTDTQYF
CDR3nt: TGTGCCAGCAGTCGGGACCCCACAGATACGCAGTATTTT

v_gene: TRBV28
abundance: -
d_gene: -
j_gene: TRBJ2-7
CDR3aa: CASSLWTTTYEQYF
CDR3nt: TGTGCCAGCAGTTTGTGGACGACTACCTACGAGCAGTACTTC

v_gene: TRBV18
abundance: once
d_gene: TRBD1
j_gene: TRBJ1-5
CDR3aa: CASSPDRALYSNQPQHF
CDR3nt: TGTGCCAGCTCACCGGACAGGGCGCTCTATAGCAATCAGCCCCAGCATTTT

v_gene: TRBV5-4
abundance: many
d_gene: -
j_gene: TRBJ2-7
CDR3aa: CASSLDRVNYEQYF
CDR3nt: TGTGCCAGCAGCTTGGACAGGGTGAACTACGAGCAGTACTTC